The present entry profiles one TCR beta chain with its context. The entry originates in a study of T-cell memory formation after mild COVID-19. In TCRdb, the 5' RACE reads were re-called with MiXCR into one record per CDR3 protein. Seen here are roughly 300,000 distinct CDR3 sequences, roughly 8.2% observed once, and the top ten hold roughly 23%. Trimming cost V 2 bases and J 1 base, with 13 bases left between them. The CDR3 loop spans 16 amino acids. Germline V gives CDR1 KGHDR, CDR2 SFDVKD. Sequencing was done on a sample of PBMCs or a T cell subset sorted from them (not recorded which). The sequence was obtained from a man younger than 35 who had mild COVID-19 (a few samples of this study predate the infection). Cell type and time point are not known. The V call is TRBV24-1, the J call TRBJ2-5; no definite D call. CDR3 in amino acids: CATSDSAVTFQETQYF. CDR3 DNA sequence: TGTGCCACCAGTGATTCGGCGGTGACCTTCCAAGAGACCCAGTACTTC.